The next 24 T cell receptor beta chains were all read from a single sample in a study of response to subunit inactivated influenza vaccine. TCRdb reanalysed the RT-PCR reads using MiXCR and keeps one entry per CDR3 protein. Of 700,000 to 800,000 distinct CDR3 sequences in the sample, 18% were seen once. Sequencing used PBMCs from blood, obtained 4 to 6 days after vaccination. The receptors come from a man in his fifties who received an inactivated influenza vaccine.

This clonotype was counted ten times or more. The chain is built from TRBV12-3 or TRBV12-4 and TRBJ1-1; D gene unclear. The CDR3 has 13 amino acids. V gave up 6 bases and J gave up 0 bases, with 8 bases separating them. CDR3 region: CASSLALNTEAFF. The CDR3 DNA follows: TGTGCCAGCAGCTTGGCCTTGAACACTGAAGCTTTCTTT.

This clonotype was observed a handful of times. V gene TRBV6-5 combines with J gene TRBJ2-1; the D call may be TRBD1 or TRBD2 (6 bases each). There are 11 residues in the CDR3. V gave up 7 bases and J gave up 6 bases, with 7 bases separating them. The V gene's germline CDR1 is MNHEY and CDR2 SVGAGI. This CDR3 is CASKGGNEQFF. CDR3 nucleotides: TGTGCCAGCAAGGGGGGCAATGAGCAGTTCTTC.

This clonotype was observed a handful of times. The J gene is TRBJ1-1, the V gene TRBV29-1; D ambiguous. From germline, CDR1 is SQVTM and CDR2 ANQGSEA. The V end was cut by 6 bases, the J end by 5 bases, with 19 bases between. The CDR3 covers 14 residues. The CDR3 region has the DNA TGCAGCGTGGAACTGGGATATCGGAGAACTGAAGCTTTCTTT. Its protein is CSVELGYRRTEAFF.

The table lists this clonotype with a few counts. The V and J genes are TRBV2 and TRBJ2-7; D may be TRBD1 or TRBD2 (5 bases each). Trimming took off 6 bases at V and 3 bases at J, with 12 bases between the two ends. The CDR3 runs to 13 residues. Germline lookup yields CDR1 SNHLY and CDR2 FYNNEI. CDR3 sequence: CASSRDGNYEQYF. In nucleotides, the CDR3 is TGTGCCAGCAGCAGGGACGGAAACTACGAGCAGTACTTC.

This clonotype appeared a few times. The rearrangement links TRBV29-1 to TRBJ1-3, with TRBD1 matching over 10 bases. Germline V gene lookup returns CDR1 SQVTM and CDR2 ANQGSEA. This CDR3 spans 15 amino acids. With V trimmed by 7 bases and J by 4 bases, 10 bases remained unmatched. The CDR3 sequence is CSASDRGKFGNTIYF. The CDR3 nucleotides read TGCAGCGCCTCGGACAGGGGGAAATTCGGAAACACCATATATTTT.

The chain employs TRBV20-1 and TRBJ1-5; D remains ambiguous. Between the trimmed V and J ends, which lost 3 bases and 6 bases, there was a span of 12 bases. Looked up from germline, CDR1 is DFQATT and CDR2 is SNEGSKA (reference sequence). This CDR3 is 13 amino acids long. The DNA of the CDR3 is TGCAGTGCTAGTCACCCATCGCCTCAGCCCCAGCATTTT. Its protein product is CSASHPSPQPQHF.

The V and J genes are TRBV5-1 and TRBJ2-1; tentatively, D is TRBD1 (6 bases). V lost 0 bases and J 10 bases, leaving 14 bases between the germline ends. Germline V CDR1 and CDR2: SGHRS, YFSETQ. The CDR3 is 14 residues long. CDR3 DNA: TGCGCCAGCAGCTTGGGTGGGGTAGGACAGGAGCAGTTCTTC. Translation gives CASSLGGVGQEQFF.

The chain is built from TRBV20-1 and TRBJ1-2, with a possible D match to TRBD1 (5 bases). Germline CDR1 is DFQATT and CDR2 is SNEGSKA (reference sequence). The CDR3 spans 18 residues. The V end lost 6 bases, the J end lost 1 base, and 27 bases lay between the germline ends. The chain's CDR3 is CSANPRGETAKYNYGYTF. CDR3 sequence (DNA): TGCAGTGCAAACCCCCGGGGGGAGACAGCAAAGTATAACTATGGCTACACCTTC.

V is TRBV24-1 and J is TRBJ2-2; TRBD1 agrees at 10 bases. J gave up 3 bases and V 5 bases, and 14 bases lay outside the gene matches. The CDR3 has 19 residues. CDR1 and CDR2 from the germline V gene are KGHDR and SFDVKD. Here the CDR3 DNA reads TGTGCCACCAGTGGACGATCCGGGACAGGGGCGGGGTACACCGGGGAGCTGTTTTTT. This encodes CATSGRSGTGAGYTGELFF.

This clonotype was picked up many times. The rearrangement links TRBV12-3 or TRBV12-4 to TRBJ2-3; the D is unclear. This CDR3 contains 13 residues. V gave up 6 bases and J gave up 3 bases, with 10 bases separating them. The DNA of the CDR3 is TGTGCCAGCAGCTTAATTGGTACAGATACGCAGTATTTT. Its protein product is CASSLIGTDTQYF.

The chain couples TRBV3-1 to TRBJ2-2, with 8 bases identical to TRBD2. Trimming at V came to 5 bases and at J to 5 bases, leaving 10 bases not matched to a gene. Per the germline V gene, CDR1 is LGHDT and CDR2 is YNNKEL (reference sequence). The CDR3 totals 16 residues. The CDR3, as DNA: TGTGCCAGCAGCGTAAGCGGGGGCGCGCGTACCGGGGAGCTGTTTTTT. This codes for CASSVSGGARTGELFF.

This clonotype showed up just once. J is TRBJ2-3 and V is TRBV2; TRBD1 agrees at 7 bases. Per germline, CDR1 SNHLY and CDR2 FYNNEI. The CDR3 loop spans 15 amino acids. V shed 3 bases and J 4 bases; nucleotides not matched to a gene: 7. The CDR3 sequence is CASSDQGTAADTQYF. In DNA form, the CDR3 reads TGTGCCAGCAGTGATCAGGGGACAGCGGCAGATACGCAGTATTTT.

This clonotype showed up just a few times. The chain couples TRBV12-3 or TRBV12-4 to TRBJ2-5; D is perhaps TRBD2 (5 bases). The CDR3 totals 14 residues. Trimming took off 5 bases at V and 5 bases at J, with 15 bases between the two ends. The CDR3, as DNA: TGTGCCAGCAGTCCGGACTTCGATAGGGAGACCCAGTACTTC. Translated, it gives CASSPDFDRETQYF.

In its sample, this clonotype was seen a few times. This chain connects TRBV11-1 to TRBJ1-1; D not certain. This CDR3 is 14 amino acids long. The germline CDR1 and CDR2 sequences are SGHAT and FQDESV (reference sequence). Trimming removed 1 base at V and 0 bases at J, with 6 bases between. The CDR3 DNA sequence: TGTGCCAGCAGCTTAGAGGAGCTGAACACTGAAGCTTTCTTT. It yields the protein CASSLEELNTEAFF.

This chain connects TRBV30 to TRBJ2-7; a possible D gene is TRBD2 (5 bases). The V end was cut by 0 bases, the J end by 2 bases, with 11 bases between. The CDR3 loop spans 14 amino acids. The germline CDR1 and CDR2 sequences are GTSNPN and SVGIG (reference sequence). In DNA form, the CDR3 reads TGTGCCTGGAGTGTACTGTCCGGGGCCTACGAGCAGTACTTC. Residues: CAWSVLSGAYEQYF.

Comments on this clonotype: One end of the junction fails to match germline, which may point to a read error. The rearrangement uses TRBV14 and TRBJ2-5; 7 nucleotides match TRBD1. The CDR3 spans 14 residues. Germline CDR1 is SGHDN and CDR2 is FVKESK. The DNA of the CDR3 is TGTGCCAGCAGCCCTCTGGGACAGCAAGATACCCAGTACTTC. This codes for CASSPLGQQDTQYF.

This clonotype has at least ten counts. The chain employs TRBV28 and TRBJ2-7, with 8 bases aligning to TRBD1. Looked up from germline, CDR1 is MDHEN and CDR2 is SYDVKM. V gave up 3 bases and J gave up 4 bases; unmatched junction bases: 5. The length of the CDR3 is 14 residues. The CDR3 DNA reads TGTGCCAGCAGTTTGACAGGGGTCAGATACGAGCAGTACTTC. Translation: CASSLTGVRYEQYF.

The sample holds a few counts of this clonotype. This chain connects TRBV6-5 to TRBJ2-3; D is perhaps TRBD1 (6 bases). CDR3 size: 17 residues. The V gene lost 5 bases and the J gene lost 5 bases, with 23 bases spanning the gap. CDR1 MNHEY and CDR2 SVGAGI come from the germline V gene. The chain's CDR3 is CASSHYSVQGSGDTQYF. The CDR3 DNA reads as TGTGCCAGCAGTCACTACTCCGTACAGGGCTCGGGAGATACGCAGTATTTT.

This clonotype has more than one count but fewer than ten. V and J are TRBV29-1 and TRBJ2-7, with 7 bases lining up with TRBD1. The V segment lost 6 bases and the J segment 5 bases; nucleotides outside the gene matches: 10. Per the germline V gene, CDR1 is SQVTM and CDR2 is ANQGSEA. CDR3 length: 13 amino acids. The CDR3 DNA reads TGCAGCGTAGTCGTTGGGACAGTAAACGAGCAGTACTTC. As protein: CSVVVGTVNEQYF.

This clonotype was found many times. The V gene is TRBV6-5, the J gene TRBJ1-3, with 7 nucleotides matching TRBD1. Losses at the gene ends were 4 bases for V and 2 bases for J; bases not matched to a gene: 5. Germline-derived CDR1 and CDR2 are MNHEY and SVGAGI. This CDR3 has 15 amino acids. CDR3 region: CASSSAGGAGNTIYF. The DNA of the CDR3 is TGTGCCAGCAGTTCCGCAGGGGGTGCTGGAAACACCATATATTTT.

The chain carries TRBV6-2 or TRBV6-3 and TRBJ2-1; D uncertain. Trimming pared 2 bases from V and 0 bases from J, leaving 11 bases between. From germline, CDR1 is MNHEY and CDR2 SVGEGT. CDR3 size: 16 residues. The CDR3 DNA reads as TGTGCCAGCAGTTACCTTAGCCCAAGCTCCTACAATGAGCAGTTCTTC. Protein sequence: CASSYLSPSSYNEQFF.

This clonotype was seen more than once but under ten times. The genes are TRBV10-3 and TRBJ2-1; 7 bases are a match to TRBD1. The V gene's germline CDR1 is ENHRY and CDR2 SYGVKD. CDR3 size: 14 residues. Unmatched junction bases numbered 10, after V lost 10 bases and J lost 4 bases. CDR3 nucleotides: TGTGCCACCCACGGGGCAGGGGGATACAATGAGCAGTTCTTC. It translates to CATHGAGGYNEQFF.

This clonotype showed up just a few times. V gene TRBV10-3 combines with J gene TRBJ1-3; D is uncertain. This CDR3 has 15 amino acids. The germline V and J ends were trimmed by 3 bases and 0 bases, with 9 bases remaining between them. Germline loops: CDR1 ENHRY, CDR2 SYGVKD. CDR3 bases: TGTGCCATCAGTGATAGGGTTACCTCTGGAAACACCATATATTTT. The encoded protein is CAISDRVTSGNTIYF.

The CDR3 spells CATSRDRRTALREQYF. In nucleotides, the CDR3 is TGTGCCACCAGCAGAGATCGCCGCACAGCGCTAAGGGAGCAGTACTTC. The V call is TRBV15, the J call TRBJ2-7; D unresolved. From germline, CDR1 is LNHNV and CDR2 YYDKDF (reference sequence). This CDR3 has 16 residues. V lost 0 bases, J lost 7 bases, and 19 bases lay in between.